What follows are 13 T cell receptor beta chains derived from one specimen sequenced in a study of CD8 T cells in Susac syndrome. A quantity of about 0.5 to 1 ug RNA underwent reverse transcription using random hexamers. TCRdb re-analysed the immunoSEQ multiplex PCR reads in MiXCR, keeping a single row per CDR3 protein. The sample yields 300,000 or so distinct CDR3 sequences, approximately 90% seen once. The sample comprised CD4+ T cells from PBMCs. Receptors were obtained from a human donor with multiple sclerosis.

CDR3 in amino acids: CASRIEGEKLFF. The CDR3 DNA sequence: TGTGCCAGCAGAATCGAGGGGGAAAAACTGTTTTTT. The chain has TRBV7-9 and TRBJ1-4; a weak D match, TRBD1 (5 bases). CDR1 and CDR2 from the germline V gene are SEHNR and FQNEAQ (reference sequence). This CDR3 is built from 12 residues. V lost 6 bases, J lost 8 bases, and 10 bases lay in between.

The chain carries TRBV14 and TRBJ2-7; no clear D. Between the trimmed V and J ends, which lost 0 bases and 0 bases, there was a span of 12 bases. Germline V gene sequence: CDR1 SGHDN, CDR2 FVKESK. This CDR3 comprises 16 residues. The CDR3 coding sequence is TGTGCCAGCAGCCAAGATCCCCAGGATGTCTCCTACGAGCAGTACTTC. This codes for CASSQDPQDVSYEQYF.

In this sample, this clonotype turned up a few times. This chain uses TRBV6-1 with TRBJ1-2; 10 nucleotides match TRBD1. Losses at the gene ends were 4 bases for V and 7 bases for J; bases not matched to a gene: 6. The CDR3 runs to 14 residues. The germline V gene encodes CDR1 MNHNS and CDR2 SASEGT. CDR3 region: CASSASGTGAGYTF. Here the CDR3 DNA reads TGTGCCAGCAGTGCCTCCGGGACAGGGGCTGGCTACACCTTC.

The V and J genes are TRBV5-1 and TRBJ2-3; D is possibly TRBD1 (6 bases). The germline CDR1 and CDR2 sequences are SGHRS and YFSETQ. This CDR3 comprises 15 residues. V lost 5 bases, J lost 5 bases, and 18 bases lay in between. CDR3 coding DNA: TGCGCCAGCAGAGAAGCTGGGGGCGCCGGAGATACGCAGTATTTT. Translation: CASREAGGAGDTQYF. Full variable domain (remainder filled in from reference TRBV5-1 and TRBJ2-3): KAGVTQTPRYLIKTRGQQVTLSCSPISGHRSVSWYQQTPGQGLQFLFEYFSETQRNKGNFPGRFSGRQFSNSRSEMNVSTLELGDSALYLCASREAGGAGDTQYFGPGTRLTVL.

The chain links TRBV12-3 or TRBV12-4 to TRBJ2-1; 11 bases line up with TRBD2. The junction had 9 bases not matched to a gene; V was cut back by 6 bases and J by 2 bases. The length of the CDR3 is 17 residues. CDR3 residues: CASSSTGLADPYNEQFF. The CDR3 DNA reads TGTGCCAGCAGCTCCACGGGACTAGCGGATCCCTACAATGAGCAGTTCTTC.

The chain has TRBV30 and TRBJ2-2; possible D gene TRBD2, 6 bases. Germline V gives CDR1 GTSNPN, CDR2 SVGIG (reference sequence). Trimming left V 4 bases short and J 2 bases short, with 17 bases between. The CDR3 length is 16 residues. The CDR3 spells CAWNPGGSGNTGELFF. DNA for the CDR3: TGTGCCTGGAACCCCGGGGGTAGCGGAAACACCGGGGAGCTGTTTTTT.

This clonotype was seen once. V usage is TRBV7-8 and J usage is TRBJ2-1, with D tentatively TRBD2 (6 bases). Trimming cost V 1 base and J 5 bases, with 21 bases left between them. Germline-derived CDR1 and CDR2 are SGHVS and FQNEAQ. This CDR3 is built from 18 residues. The CDR3 DNA reads as TGTGCCAGCAGCTTAGGAGGGAGACTAGTTGGACTACACAATGAGCAGTTCTTC. Protein sequence: CASSLGGRLVGLHNEQFF.

Regarding this clonotype: A junction end diverges from the germline sequence, so it may reflect a read error. The chain combines TRBV15 with TRBJ2-3; maybe TRBD2 (5 bases). This CDR3 is 14 amino acids long. Germline lookup yields CDR1 LNHNV and CDR2 YYDKDF (reference sequence). Here the CDR3 reads CATSRETSGDTQYF. CDR3 bases: TGTGCCACCAGCAGAGAGACTTCCGGGGATACACAGTATTTT.

This clonotype was detected only once. This chain links TRBV29-1 with TRBJ1-5; D unclear. This CDR3 region has 13 residues. V was trimmed by 4 bases and J by 2 bases, leaving 9 bases between them. The germline V gene encodes CDR1 SQVTM and CDR2 ANQGSEA. CDR3 protein: CSVVGSGNQPQHF. The CDR3 bases are TGCAGCGTTGTCGGGTCTGGCAATCAGCCCCAGCATTTT.

V usage is TRBV12-3 or TRBV12-4 and J usage is TRBJ2-6; the D is unclear. With 6 bases removed from V and 2 bases from J, the gap between germline ends came to 8 bases. The CDR3 contains 14 residues. CDR3 sequence: CASSLSTGANVLTF. The CDR3 bases are TGTGCCAGCAGCCTATCGACTGGGGCCAACGTCCTGACTTTC.

CDR3 residues: CATQDRGRTDTQYF. The DNA of the CDR3 is TGTGCCACCCAAGACAGGGGGCGAACAGATACGCAGTATTTT. The chain couples TRBV19 to TRBJ2-3; 10 positions agree with TRBD1. The CDR3 is 14 amino acids. Trimming at V came to 10 bases and at J to 3 bases, leaving 7 bases not matched to a gene. The germline CDR1 and CDR2 sequences are LNHDA and SQIVND (reference sequence).

The chain employs TRBV11-3 and TRBJ1-1, with D unresolved. Per germline, CDR1 SGHNT and CDR2 YENEEA. The CDR3 loop spans 14 amino acids. V lost 2 bases and J 5 bases, leaving 12 bases between the germline ends. As DNA, the CDR3 is TGTGCCAGCAGCTTATCGAGGGTATGGACTGAAGCTTTCTTT. It codes for CASSLSRVWTEAFF.

The CDR3 loop is CASSTSGAPLAYGYTF. CDR3 coding DNA: TGTGCCAGCAGTACCTCCGGGGCCCCCCTGGCCTATGGCTACACCTTC. The chain carries TRBV12-3 or TRBV12-4 and TRBJ1-2, with a weak D call TRBD1 (5 bases). The CDR3 is 16 amino acids. The V end was cut by 5 bases, the J end by 4 bases, with 20 bases between.